This entry lists 6 T cell receptor beta chains sequenced from one sample in a study of blood T cell repertoires in COVID-19. Repertoires were generated with immunoSEQ multiplex PCR, while TCRdb's copy carries only in-frame clones and drops some. The data hold a few hundred thousand clones, with around nine tenths observed a single time. What was sequenced was peripheral blood. The source of these receptors is a man aged 18 to 29 with active or convalescent COVID-19.

This clone was detected only a few times. This chain joins TRBV7-8 and TRBJ1-4; D call uncertain. V was cut by 1 base and J by 3 bases, with 9 bases left in between. The CDR3 runs to 15 residues. Germline V gives CDR1 SGHVS, CDR2 FQNEAQ. CDR3 sequence reads: CASSLGPTPNEKLFF. In DNA form, the CDR3 reads TGTGCCAGCAGCTTAGGACCGACTCCTAATGAAAAACTGTTTTTT.

In its sample, this clone was seen once. The CDR3 coding sequence is TGTGCCAGCAGACCAATGAGGCGGGGTGGGGACCAAGAGACCCAGTACTTC. Amino acids: CASRPMRRGGDQETQYF. The genes are TRBV27 and TRBJ2-5; tentatively, D is TRBD2 (6 bases). V shed 6 bases and J shed 0 bases, with 20 bases lying between them. This CDR3 has 17 residues. CDR1 is MNHEY and CDR2 is SMNVEV in the germline V gene (reference sequence).

V usage is TRBV2 and J usage is TRBJ1-2; 8 positions match TRBD1. The CDR3 is 17 residues long. CDR1 is SNHLY, CDR2 FYNNEI, per germline. Losses at the gene ends were 1 base for V and 7 bases for J; bases not matched to a gene: 14. CDR3 protein: CASSEVHTGGGPGGYTF. CDR3 nucleotide sequence: TGTGCCAGCAGTGAAGTTCACACAGGGGGTGGCCCCGGTGGCTACACCTTC. Using reference TRBV2 and TRBJ1-2 for the parts outside the CDR3, the full variable domain is EPEVTQTPSHQVTQMGQEVILRCVPISNHLYFYWYRQILGQKVEFLVSFYNNEISEKSEIFDDQFSVERPDGSNFTLKIRSTKLEDSAMYFCASSEVHTGGGPGGYTFGSGTRLTVV.

This clone was observed a single time. The same CDR3 can be traced to other DNA sequences in this sample. The CDR3 region has the DNA TGTGCCAGCTCGCCGGTCCAAGAGACCCAGTACTTC. It codes for CASSPVQETQYF. J is TRBJ2-5 and V is TRBV18; D gene uncertain. V shed 6 bases and J shed 1 base, with 6 bases lying between them. Germline assignment: CDR1 KGHSH and CDR2 LQKENI. CDR3 length: 12 amino acids.

This chain uses TRBV10-1 with TRBJ1-1, with a tentative D call TRBD1 (5 bases). The CDR3 sequence is 17 residues long. CDR1 and CDR2 (germline): WNHNN, SYGVQD (reference sequence). Trimming took 0 bases from V and 0 from J, leaving 14 bases between them. CDR3 nucleotide sequence: TGCGCCAGCAGTGAGTCTCGGTTGGGGCAGTTGAACACTGAAGCTTTCTTT. It is translated as CASSESRLGQLNTEAFF.

The chain combines TRBV30 with TRBJ2-2, with 7 nucleotides matching TRBD1. CDR3 size: 15 residues. Trimming at V came to 3 bases and at J to 3 bases, leaving 7 bases not matched to a gene. Germline V lookup: CDR1 GTSNPN, CDR2 SVGIG (reference sequence). CDR3 bases: TGTGCCTGGAGCGCAGGGACAGTACACACCGGGGAGCTGTTTTTT. Amino acids: CAWSAGTVHTGELFF.